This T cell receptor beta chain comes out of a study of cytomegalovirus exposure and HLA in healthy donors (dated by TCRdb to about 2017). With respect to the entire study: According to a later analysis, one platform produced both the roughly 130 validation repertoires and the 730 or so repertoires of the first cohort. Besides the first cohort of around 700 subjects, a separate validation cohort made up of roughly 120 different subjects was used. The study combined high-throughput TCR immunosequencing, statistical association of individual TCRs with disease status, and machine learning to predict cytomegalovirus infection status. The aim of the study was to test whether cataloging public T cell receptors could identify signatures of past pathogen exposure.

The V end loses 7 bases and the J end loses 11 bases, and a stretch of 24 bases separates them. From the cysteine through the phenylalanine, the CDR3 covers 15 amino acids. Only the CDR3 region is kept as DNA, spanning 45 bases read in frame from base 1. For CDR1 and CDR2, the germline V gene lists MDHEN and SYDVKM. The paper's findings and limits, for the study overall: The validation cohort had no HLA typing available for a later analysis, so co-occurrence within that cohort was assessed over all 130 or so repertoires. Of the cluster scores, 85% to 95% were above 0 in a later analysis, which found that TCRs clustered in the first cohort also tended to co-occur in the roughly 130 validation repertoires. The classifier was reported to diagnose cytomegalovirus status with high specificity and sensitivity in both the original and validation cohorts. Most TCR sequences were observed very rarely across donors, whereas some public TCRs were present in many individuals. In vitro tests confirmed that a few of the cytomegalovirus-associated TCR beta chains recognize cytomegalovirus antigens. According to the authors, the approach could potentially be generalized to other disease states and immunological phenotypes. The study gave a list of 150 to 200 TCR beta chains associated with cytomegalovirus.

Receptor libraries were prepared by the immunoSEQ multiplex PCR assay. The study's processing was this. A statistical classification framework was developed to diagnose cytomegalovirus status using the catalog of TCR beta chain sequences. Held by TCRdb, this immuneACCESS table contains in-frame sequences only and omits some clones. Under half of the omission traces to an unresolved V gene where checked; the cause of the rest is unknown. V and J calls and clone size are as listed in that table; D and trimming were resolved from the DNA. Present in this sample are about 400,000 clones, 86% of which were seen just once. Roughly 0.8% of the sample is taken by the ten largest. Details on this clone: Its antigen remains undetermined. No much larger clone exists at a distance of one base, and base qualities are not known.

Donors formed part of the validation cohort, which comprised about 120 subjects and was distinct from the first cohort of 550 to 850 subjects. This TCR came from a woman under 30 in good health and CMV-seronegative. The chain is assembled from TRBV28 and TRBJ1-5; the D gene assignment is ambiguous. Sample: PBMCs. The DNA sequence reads TGTGCCAGCACCCCACGCCATACACCTCTTAGCACCCAGCATTTT. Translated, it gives CASTPRHTPLSTQHF.